Following are 24 T cell receptor beta chains from one sample sequenced in a study of blood T cell repertoires in COVID-19. The method was immunoSEQ multiplex PCR; TCRdb's version includes in-frame clones alone and lacks a portion of them. This table has roughly 200,000 clones, just under 80% appearing once. Sequencing input: peripheral blood. These receptors all stem from a woman older than 75 with active or convalescent COVID-19.

The chain combines TRBV5-1 with TRBJ2-1, with a tentative D call TRBD1 (6 bases). V was trimmed by 4 bases and J by 4 bases, leaving 18 bases between them. The CDR3 contains 16 residues. In germline, CDR1 is SGHRS, CDR2 YFSETQ. The CDR3 DNA is TGCGCCAGCAGCGAGACGGACAGAAAGTCTTACAATGAGCAGTTCTTC. Translating it yields CASSETDRKSYNEQFF.

As for this clone: Other nucleotide sequences in the sample specify the same CDR3. The chain uses TRBV28 and TRBJ1-6, with D perhaps matching TRBD1 (5 bases). Germline V CDR1 and CDR2: MDHEN, SYDVKM. The V gene lost 3 bases and the J gene lost 6 bases, with 9 bases spanning the gap. This CDR3 contains 14 residues. The CDR3 DNA is TGTGCCAGCAGTTTCACGGGGGGTAATTCACCCCTCCACTTT. Its protein is CASSFTGGNSPLHF. Full variable domain (rest looked up from reference TRBV28 and TRBJ1-6): DVKVTQSSRYLVKRTGEKVFLECVQDMDHENMFWYRQDPGLGLRLIYFSYDVKMKEKGDIPEGYSVSREKKERFSLILESASTNQTSMYLCASSFTGGNSPLHFGNGTRLTVT.

The gene calls are TRBV11-2 and TRBJ1-1, with D uncertain. Trimming pared 3 bases from V and 3 bases from J, leaving 8 bases between. Germline CDR1 SGHAT, CDR2 FQNNGV. The CDR3 totals 13 residues. The CDR3, as DNA: TGTGCCAGCAGCTTGGGCCATTACACTGAAGCTTTCTTT. This translates into CASSLGHYTEAFF.

This clone appeared a few times. The genes are TRBV4-3 and TRBJ2-7; D remains ambiguous. The CDR3 totals 14 residues. Trimming left V 0 bases short and J 1 base short, with 7 bases between. The germline V gene has CDR1 LGHNA and CDR2 YSLEER. CDR3 in amino acids: CASSQDRSSYEQYF. CDR3 DNA sequence: TGCGCCAGCAGCCAAGACAGATCGTCCTACGAGCAGTACTTC.

The rearrangement links TRBV20-1 to TRBJ1-2; unclear D gene. The V end was cut by 6 bases, the J end by 3 bases, with 8 bases between. The CDR3 consists of 11 residues. Germline CDR1 DFQATT, CDR2 SNEGSKA (reference sequence). CDR3 DNA sequence: TGCAGTGCCATGGCGGACTATGGCTACACCTTC. It translates to CSAMADYGYTF.

The chain is built from TRBV6-2 or TRBV6-3 and TRBJ2-2; TRBD2 aligns across 13 bases. The junction had 4 bases not matched to a gene; V was cut back by 5 bases and J by 4 bases. The CDR3 consists of 16 residues. Germline CDR1 and CDR2: MNHEY and SVGEGT. CDR3 residues: CASSGTSGDPTGELFF. CDR3 sequence (DNA): TGTGCCAGCAGTGGGACTAGCGGGGACCCCACCGGGGAGCTGTTTTTT.

V gene TRBV11-3 combines with J gene TRBJ2-4, with a weak D call TRBD1 (6 bases). The V gene's germline CDR1 is SGHNT and CDR2 YENEEA. V shed 4 bases and J shed 5 bases, with 15 bases lying between them. The CDR3 is made up of 15 amino acids. The CDR3, as DNA: TGTGCCAGCAGCTCCATCGGACAGTCTCAAAACATTCAGTACTTC. This sequence encodes CASSSIGQSQNIQYF.

The CDR3 spells CASSLGGGGNEQFF. DNA for the CDR3: TGCGCCAGCAGCCTGGGGGGAGGGGGGAATGAGCAGTTCTTC. This chain uses TRBV4-3 with TRBJ2-1; D might be TRBD2 (7 bases). The ends were cut back, 4 bases at V and 7 bases at J, with 14 bases in the middle. The length of the CDR3 is 14 residues. The germline gives CDR1 LGHNA, CDR2 YSLEER.

This clone is a singleton in its sample. The chain couples TRBV28 to TRBJ1-4; D ambiguous. The CDR3 runs 13 residues. V dropped 6 bases and J dropped 4 bases, with 9 bases sitting between them. CDR1 is MDHEN, CDR2 SYDVKM, per germline. CDR3 sequence reads: CASSVDYNEKLFF. In nucleotides, the CDR3 is TGTGCCAGCAGCGTCGACTATAATGAAAAACTGTTTTTT.

This chain uses TRBV2 with TRBJ2-7, with TRBD1 matching 7 bases. The CDR3 has 15 amino acids. Losses at the gene ends were 8 bases for V and 6 bases for J; bases not matched to a gene: 16. The V gene's germline CDR1 is SNHLY and CDR2 FYNNEI. DNA for the CDR3: TGTGCCAGCCATGACGGACAGGTCCAGTGGCTCGAGCAGTACTTC. It is translated as CASHDGQVQWLEQYF.

The V and J genes are TRBV4-2 and TRBJ2-1; 14 nucleotides line up with TRBD2. With V trimmed by 2 bases and J by 0 bases, 6 bases remained unmatched. Germline V lookup: CDR1 LGHNA, CDR2 YNFKEQ. This CDR3 contains 19 residues. CDR3 loop: CASSQLGTSGGRSYNEQFF. The CDR3 DNA follows: TGTGCCAGCAGCCAACTAGGGACTAGCGGGGGCCGCTCCTACAATGAGCAGTTCTTC.

The rearrangement joins TRBV5-1 to TRBJ2-7, with 10 nucleotides matching TRBD1. The CDR3 length is 17 residues. J gave up 3 bases and V 4 bases, and 13 bases lay outside the gene matches. Germline V gene data show CDR1 as SGHRS and CDR2 as YFSETQ. CDR3 coding DNA: TGCGCCAGCAGCCTCGGACAGGGGGGAAAAATCCTCTACGAGCAGTACTTC. Its translation: CASSLGQGGKILYEQYF. The full variable domain, in which reference TRBV5-1 and TRBJ2-7 provide the parts outside the CDR3, is KAGVTQTPRYLIKTRGQQVTLSCSPISGHRSVSWYQQTPGQGLQFLFEYFSETQRNKGNFPGRFSGRQFSNSRSEMNVSTLELGDSALYLCASSLGQGGKILYEQYFGPGTRLTVT.

The chain has TRBV28 and TRBJ2-1; 7 nucleotides align to TRBD2. V lost 8 bases and J lost 2; bases outside the gene matches: 6. This CDR3 has 14 residues. Germline-derived CDR1 and CDR2 are MDHEN and SYDVKM. DNA for the CDR3: TGTGCCAGCGCGTTCCTAGCGGCCTACAATGAGCAGTTCTTC. This encodes CASAFLAAYNEQFF.

The chain carries TRBV6-2 or TRBV6-3 and TRBJ1-5; no clear D. The CDR3 covers 13 residues. CDR1 MNHEY and CDR2 SVGEGT come from the germline V gene. The V and J ends lost 2 bases and 9 bases respectively, with 11 bases between them. CDR3 sequence: CASSYVGGRPQHF. The CDR3 bases are TGTGCCAGCAGTTACGTAGGCGGGAGGCCCCAGCATTTT.

The V call is TRBV15, the J call TRBJ1-2; 7 bases line up with TRBD1. CDR1 is LNHNV and CDR2 is YYDKDF in the germline V gene (reference sequence). The CDR3 length is 14 residues. Losses at the gene ends were 5 bases for V and 3 bases for J; bases not matched to a gene: 6. The CDR3 DNA reads TGTGCCACCAGCTTTCACAGGGGCGACTATGGCTACACCTTC. This translates into CATSFHRGDYGYTF.

J is TRBJ2-1 and V is TRBV7-9, with 9 bases identical to TRBD2. The length of the CDR3 is 15 residues. J was trimmed by 8 bases and V by 6 bases; bases with no gene match: 11. Per germline, CDR1 SEHNR and CDR2 FQNEAQ (reference sequence). CDR3 amino acids: CASRTTSGSIHEQFF. CDR3 bases: TGTGCCAGCAGAACTACTAGCGGGTCCATCCATGAGCAGTTCTTC. The full variable domain, completed using reference TRBV7-9 and TRBJ2-1, is DTGVSQNPRHKITKRGQNVTFRCDPISEHNRLYWYRQTLGQGPEFLTYFQNEAQLEKSRLLSDRFSAERPKGSFSTLEIQRTEQGDSAMYLCASRTTSGSIHEQFFGPGTRLTVL.

This clone was picked up one time. The rearrangement uses TRBV28 and TRBJ1-2, with TRBD1 identical over 7 bases. Per germline, CDR1 MDHEN and CDR2 SYDVKM. This CDR3 comprises 13 residues. The junction had 3 bases not matched to a gene; V was cut back by 3 bases and J by 5 bases. CDR3 protein: CASSLGQTYGYTF. The CDR3 DNA reads as TGTGCCAGCAGTTTGGGACAGACATATGGCTACACCTTC.

V and J are TRBV5-4 and TRBJ2-7; no firm D call. The CDR3 has 16 amino acids. The germline V and J ends were trimmed by 0 bases and 0 bases, with 13 bases remaining between them. Germline CDR1 SGHNT, CDR2 YYREEE (reference sequence). In DNA form, the CDR3 reads TGTGCCAGCAGCTTGGGGTCGCCGAGGAGCTCCTACGAGCAGTACTTC. Translating gives CASSLGSPRSSYEQYF.

The V and J genes are TRBV6-5 and TRBJ2-7; D not certain. The V end lost 0 bases, the J end lost 3 bases, and 6 bases lay between the germline ends. The CDR3 spans 13 residues. Germline lookup yields CDR1 MNHEY and CDR2 SVGAGI. CDR3 sequence: CASSYSHGYEQYF. In DNA form, the CDR3 reads TGTGCCAGCAGTTACTCCCACGGCTACGAGCAGTACTTC.

The chain combines TRBV19 with TRBJ1-1; 10 bases are shared with TRBD1. The ends lost 4 bases at V and 0 bases at J; junction bases unmatched: 5. Germline loops: CDR1 LNHDA, CDR2 SQIVND (reference sequence). There are 16 residues in the CDR3. Here the CDR3 reads CASSTGTGAMNTEAFF. The CDR3 nucleotides are TGTGCCAGTAGTACGGGGACAGGGGCCATGAACACTGAAGCTTTCTTT.

This clone was picked up one time. This rearrangement joins TRBV5-1 to TRBJ1-3; weak D call: TRBD1 (5 bases). Germline CDR1 reads SGHRS; CDR2 reads YFSETQ. This CDR3 contains 15 residues. Trimming removed 5 bases at V and 4 bases at J, with 16 bases between. CDR3 residues: CASRSGPGDGNTIYF. CDR3 sequence (DNA): TGCGCCAGCAGGTCGGGCCCGGGGGACGGAAACACCATATATTTT.

The chain is built from TRBV14 and TRBJ1-1, with a tentative D call TRBD1 (5 bases). The germline V gene encodes CDR1 SGHDN and CDR2 FVKESK. V lost 3 bases and J 2 bases, leaving 7 bases between the germline ends. This CDR3 comprises 13 residues. CDR3 bases: TGTGCCAGCAGCCAGGACACTAACACTGAAGCTTTCTTT. Its protein is CASSQDTNTEAFF.

The rearrangement uses TRBV19 and TRBJ2-4; TRBD2 aligns across 7 bases. The CDR3 has 17 residues. The trim removed 4 bases at V and 1 base at J, leaving 10 bases unmatched. CDR1 and CDR2 from the germline V gene are LNHDA and SQIVND (reference sequence). Written as DNA, the CDR3 is TGTGCCAGTAGTACCGCTCTGCGGGGGAGGGCCAAAAACATTCAGTACTTC. It is translated as CASSTALRGRAKNIQYF.

The CDR3 DNA reads as TGTGCCAGTAGTAAACAGGGAGCTAATGAAAAACTGTTTTTT. Translating it yields CASSKQGANEKLFF. This chain uses TRBV19 with TRBJ1-4; perhaps TRBD1 as D (6 bases). CDR1 is LNHDA and CDR2 is SQIVND in the germline V gene (reference sequence). Between the trimmed V and J ends, which lost 4 bases and 3 bases, there was a span of 9 bases. The CDR3 has 14 amino acids.